The clone carrying this T cell receptor (beta chain) was detected ten times or more. Germline-derived CDR1 and CDR2 are LGHDT and YNNKEL (reference sequence). V lost 7 bases to trimming and J lost 5 bases, with 26 bases between them. The CDR3 sequence is 17 residues long. In building TCR beta libraries, iRepertoire HTBI primers were used together with Arm-PCR of CDR3 regions. One entry per CDR3 protein results from TCRdb running MiXCR on the multiplex PCR reads. The sample yields about 350,000 distinct CDR3 sequences, over 15% seen once. Time point: newly diagnosed GD, antithyroid drugs for less than 3 months. PBMC RNA served as the TCR library source. The sample originates from a study of regulatory T cells in long-lasting Graves disease. This sample also appeared in a second study, on T cells in Graves' hyperthyroidism and ophthalmopathy.

The sample in question was peripheral blood mononuclear cells (PBMCs), obtained at new diagnosis, from a patient treated with antithyroid drugs. The chain joins TRBV3-1 to TRBJ2-5; a weak D match, TRBD1 (5 bases). The clonotype was recovered from a man aged 40-49 years with Graves disease. As DNA, the CDR3 is TGTGCCAGCACCCCCGCACTTTACAGGCCCGCCGTGGAGACCCAGTACTTC. This codes for CASTPALYRPAVETQYF.